Shown below are 25 T cell receptor beta chains from a single sample sequenced in a study of T cell responses to AZD1222 COVID-19 vaccine. The data were produced by immunoSEQ multiplex PCR, yet TCRdb's version contains in-frame clones alone and is incomplete. In the table there are approximately 100,000 clones, 90% of which are singletons. The source material was peripheral blood, sampled on day 0 of AZD1222 vaccination. All receptors derive from an adult in good health.

The chain has TRBV3-1 (or the pseudogene TRBV3-2) and TRBJ2-1; D is tentatively TRBD1 or TRBD2 (6 bases each). CDR3 length: 18 residues. CDR1 LGHDT and CDR2 YNNKEL come from the germline V gene (reference sequence). The V end was cut by 0 bases, the J end by 2 bases, with 17 bases between. The CDR3 DNA is TGTGCCAGCAGCCAAGAAGGGGGGACGCGGGGCACCTACAATGAGCAGTTCTTC. Amino acid sequence: CASSQEGGTRGTYNEQFF.

This chain joins TRBV27 and TRBJ1-6; 8 bases fit TRBD1. V was clipped by 5 bases and J by 4 bases; unmatched bases: 13. From germline, CDR1 is MNHEY and CDR2 SMNVEV (reference sequence). The CDR3 totals 18 residues. The CDR3 protein is CASSHPPAGGPYNSPLHF. The CDR3 nucleotides are TGTGCCAGCAGTCACCCCCCGGCAGGGGGCCCTTATAATTCACCCCTCCACTTT.

The sample holds a few counts of this clone. V usage is TRBV5-1 and J usage is TRBJ2-2; D remains ambiguous. This CDR3 spans 16 amino acids. Germline V gene lookup returns CDR1 SGHRS and CDR2 YFSETQ. Between the trimmed V and J ends, which lost 3 bases and 2 bases, there was a span of 14 bases. The CDR3 sequence is CASSSLLGANTGELFF. The CDR3 DNA follows: TGCGCCAGCAGCTCCCTGTTGGGCGCAAACACCGGGGAGCTGTTTTTT.

The CDR3 here is CASSVGSPGSAWAYEQYF. The CDR3 DNA reads as TGTGCCAGCAGCGTAGGGAGTCCGGGGAGCGCTTGGGCCTACGAGCAGTACTTC. V gene TRBV9 combines with J gene TRBJ2-7, with D possibly being TRBD2 (5 bases). Trimming cost V 0 bases and J 2 bases, with 21 bases left between them. Germline CDR1 and CDR2: SGDLS and YYNGEE. CDR3 size: 18 residues.

The chain joins TRBV28 to TRBJ1-3, with 7 bases identical to TRBD1. Germline V gene lookup returns CDR1 MDHEN and CDR2 SYDVKM. Trimming took 5 bases from V and 3 from J; bases not matched to a gene: 4. The CDR3 spans 14 residues. The CDR3 coding sequence is TGTGCCAGCAGTCCGCGGGACAGTGGAAACACCATATATTTT. Translated: CASSPRDSGNTIYF.

V and J are TRBV7-2 and TRBJ1-3; TRBD1 might be the D (5 bases). Trimming removed 5 bases at V and 1 base at J, with 12 bases between. There are 15 residues in the CDR3. Per the germline V gene, CDR1 is SGHTA and CDR2 is FQGNSA. CDR3 DNA sequence: TGTGCCAGCAGCATTCGGGGGGGGTCTGGAAACACCATATATTTT. This sequence encodes CASSIRGGSGNTIYF.

This chain uses TRBV5-1 with TRBJ1-2, with D perhaps matching TRBD1 (6 bases). V shed 0 bases and J shed 6 bases, with 12 bases lying between them. This CDR3 region has 14 residues. Germline lookup yields CDR1 SGHRS and CDR2 YFSETQ. Here the CDR3 DNA reads TGCGCCAGCAGCTTGGATCTAGGGGGGAATGGCTACACCTTC. It specifies CASSLDLGGNGYTF.

CDR3 residues: CATSRDYRVGNTIYF. The CDR3 DNA is TGTGCCACCAGCAGAGATTATAGGGTCGGAAACACCATATATTTT. J is TRBJ1-3 and V is TRBV15; D uncertain. CDR3 length equals 15 residues. Germline values: CDR1 LNHNV, CDR2 YYDKDF (reference sequence). Trimming cost V 0 bases and J 4 bases, with 10 bases left between them. Together with reference TRBV15 and TRBJ1-3, the CDR3 gives the full variable domain: DAMVIQNPRYQVTQFGKPVTLSCSQTLNHNVMYWYQQKSSQAPKLLFHYYDKDFNNEADTPDNFQSRRPNTSFCFLDIRSPGLGDTAMYLCATSRDYRVGNTIYFGEGSWLTVV.

The rearrangement joins TRBV5-6 to TRBJ1-1; D possibly corresponds to TRBD1 (5 bases). The germline gives CDR1 SGHDT, CDR2 YYEEEE. The CDR3 extends over 13 amino acids. The V gene lost 4 bases and the J gene lost 7 bases, with 14 bases spanning the gap. CDR3 DNA sequence: TGTGCCAGCAGCACCTCCCGGGGCCGTGAAGCTTTCTTT. Protein: CASSTSRGREAFF.

The chain combines TRBV27 with TRBJ1-6, with 8 nucleotides matching TRBD1. V lost 10 bases and J lost 10; bases outside the gene matches: 9. CDR1 is MNHEY, CDR2 SMNVEV, per germline (reference sequence). The CDR3 length is 13 residues. CDR3 amino acids: CATSGDRMSPLHF. DNA of the CDR3: TGTGCCACCTCTGGGGACAGGATGTCACCCCTCCACTTT.

This clone was counted a few times. The chain is built from TRBV11-2 and TRBJ1-4, with D perhaps TRBD1 (6 bases). The V gene's germline CDR1 is SGHAT and CDR2 FQNNGV. The CDR3 totals 16 residues. The V end was cut by 5 bases, the J end by 6 bases, with 19 bases between. In DNA, the CDR3 is TGTGCCAGCAGCCCCCGTCAGGGGTACCGTGATGAAAAACTGTTTTTT. It is translated as CASSPRQGYRDEKLFF.

V is TRBV10-1 and J is TRBJ2-3, with D uncertain. Trimming removed 4 bases at V and 0 bases at J, with 5 bases between. CDR1 is WNHNN and CDR2 is SYGVQD in the germline V gene (reference sequence). The CDR3 totals 13 residues. CDR3 sequence (DNA): TGCGCCAGCAGTGCCAGGAGCACAGATACGCAGTATTTT. Translation: CASSARSTDTQYF.

Note on this clone: A junction end diverges from the germline sequence, so it may reflect a read error. The V and J genes are TRBV20-1 and TRBJ2-7; TRBD1 agrees at 7 bases. The CDR3 covers 8 residues. Germline CDR1 and CDR2: DFQATT and SNEGSKA (reference sequence). CDR3 DNA: TGCAGAGTTGGGACAGAGGTTTTC. Translating gives CRVGTEVF.

V gene TRBV28 combines with J gene TRBJ1-6, with 7 bases fitting TRBD1. With 4 bases clipped from V and 8 bases from J, the junction kept 8 bases outside the gene matches. The CDR3 length is 15 residues. CDR1 and CDR2 from the germline V gene are MDHEN and SYDVKM. CDR3 sequence: CASSSPGQYYSPLHF. In DNA, the CDR3 is TGTGCCAGCAGTTCACCGGGACAGTATTATTCACCCCTCCACTTT.

The chain has TRBV25-1 and TRBJ2-5; the D is unclear. The CDR3 has 12 amino acids. Germline-derived CDR1 and CDR2 are MGHDK and SYGVNS. V dropped 0 bases and J dropped 5 bases, with 4 bases sitting between them. As DNA, the CDR3 is TGTGCCAGCAGTGAATATAAGGAGACCCAGTACTTC. Amino acids: CASSEYKETQYF.

This sequence joins TRBV28 and TRBJ1-6; D uncertain. Trimming removed 2 bases at V and 1 base at J, with 9 bases between. The CDR3 totals 16 residues. CDR1 and CDR2 from the germline V gene are MDHEN and SYDVKM. The CDR3 is CASSLGDPSYNSPLHF. The CDR3 region has the DNA TGTGCCAGCAGTTTAGGAGACCCGTCCTATAATTCACCCCTCCACTTT.

The gene calls are TRBV29-1 and TRBJ2-7, with D possibly called TRBD1 or TRBD2 (7 bases each). Germline lookup yields CDR1 SQVTM and CDR2 ANQGSEA. V was trimmed by 4 bases and J by 4 bases, leaving 17 bases between them. The CDR3 runs 14 residues. The CDR3 here is CSVVFSRGGYEQYF. CDR3 coding DNA: TGCAGCGTTGTGTTTAGCAGGGGGGGTTACGAGCAGTACTTC.

The chain uses TRBV9 and TRBJ2-1; D may be TRBD2 (5 bases). Germline V gene lookup returns CDR1 SGDLS and CDR2 YYNGEE. Between the trimmed V and J ends, which lost 0 bases and 0 bases, there was a span of 13 bases. This CDR3 is 17 amino acids long. CDR3 bases: TGTGCCAGCAGCGTAGGTGACGTGGGGAGCTCCTACAATGAGCAGTTCTTC. Translation gives CASSVGDVGSSYNEQFF.

CDR3 sequence reads: CASSEPGTAAYGYTF. CDR3 coding DNA: TGTGCCAGCAGTGAACCCGGGACAGCGGCTTATGGCTACACCTTC. This chain uses TRBV6-1 with TRBJ1-2, with 7 bases that match TRBD1. Unmatched junction bases numbered 8, after V lost 2 bases and J lost 5 bases. Germline CDR1 MNHNS, CDR2 SASEGT. There are 15 residues in the CDR3.

The chain combines TRBV18 with TRBJ2-7, with TRBD1 matching 8 bases. CDR3 length: 14 residues. Germline lookup yields CDR1 KGHSH and CDR2 LQKENI. V lost 4 bases, J lost 4 bases, and 6 bases stayed unmatched. The CDR3 is CASSQGGQGYEQYF. CDR3 coding DNA: TGTGCCAGCTCACAGGGCGGACAGGGATACGAGCAGTACTTC.

The V call is TRBV25-1, the J call TRBJ1-6, with D hard to call. The germline V gene encodes CDR1 MGHDK and CDR2 SYGVNS. This CDR3 comprises 12 residues. With 8 bases removed from V and 8 bases from J, the gap between germline ends came to 10 bases. CDR3 region: CASRPGDSPLHF. The CDR3 nucleotides read TGTGCCAGCCGACCAGGAGATTCACCCCTCCACTTT.

This clone was seen just once. This chain connects TRBV7-9 to TRBJ2-5; D is undetermined. The CDR3 is made up of 14 amino acids. Deletions cut 4 bases from V and 5 bases from J, with 14 bases between. From germline, CDR1 is SEHNR and CDR2 FQNEAQ (reference sequence). The CDR3 spells CASSSLMGYETQYF. Here the CDR3 DNA reads TGTGCCAGCAGCTCGTTAATGGGATACGAGACCCAGTACTTC.

The CDR3 sequence: CASSLAGQSYEQYF. Written as DNA, the CDR3 is TGCGCCAGCAGCTTGGCGGGACAGTCCTACGAGCAGTACTTC. This chain links TRBV5-1 with TRBJ2-7; 7 positions agree with TRBD1. CDR3 length: 14 amino acids. Germline V gene lookup returns CDR1 SGHRS and CDR2 YFSETQ. Trimming took 0 bases from V and 1 from J; bases not matched to a gene: 1.

Of note for this clone: One end of the junction does not line up with germline, which may come from a read error. The CDR3 bases are TGCGCCAGCAGCGAACCTAGTAACACTGGAGCTTTCTTT. Protein: CASSEPSNTGAFF. The J gene is TRBJ1-1, the V gene TRBV5-1; D gene uncertain. The germline V gene has CDR1 SGHRS and CDR2 YFSETQ. There are 13 residues in the CDR3.

This clone has only a few counts. The rearrangement uses TRBV28 and TRBJ1-2; D possibly corresponds to TRBD1 (6 bases). The CDR3 is 15 residues long. Trimming stripped 5 bases from V and 4 bases from J, with 17 bases between. The germline V gene encodes CDR1 MDHEN and CDR2 SYDVKM. For the CDR3, the DNA is TGTGCCAGCAGTCCCCCCCCTACAGGGTTCTATGGCTACACCTTC. Amino acid sequence: CASSPPPTGFYGYTF.